These 24 T cell receptor beta chains came from one sample sequenced in a study of T cells in Graves' hyperthyroidism and ophthalmopathy. RNA transcripts served as the template for amplifying TCR beta CDR3 regions. HTBI primers were the set used in a first-round RT-PCR of the TCR CDR3. TCRdb recomputed calls from the multiplex PCR reads with MiXCR, one row per CDR3 protein. The repertoire holds around 690,000 distinct CDR3 sequences, with 17% as singletons. Sequencing input: blood. The source is a middle-aged man with Graves' hyperthyroidism.

The CDR3 reads CASSTIQRGQTGELFF. CDR3 bases: TGTGCCAGCAGCACTATACAAAGGGGGCAGACCGGGGAGCTGTTTTTT. The chain uses TRBV9 and TRBJ2-2, with 7 nucleotides matching TRBD1. Germline V gene sequence: CDR1 SGDLS, CDR2 YYNGEE. The length of the CDR3 is 16 residues. J gave up 5 bases and V 4 bases, and 11 bases lay outside the gene matches.

The genes are TRBV6-5 and TRBJ2-2, with D uncertain. Trimming removed 0 bases from V and 7 bases from J, with 6 bases in between. Looked up from germline, CDR1 is MNHEY and CDR2 is SVGAGI. The CDR3 extends over 13 amino acids. The CDR3 spells CASSYSSHGELFF. CDR3 nucleotides: TGTGCCAGCAGTTACTCTTCGCACGGGGAGCTGTTTTTT.

This clonotype was recorded at least ten times. CDR3 region: CASSPQGKGTDTQYF. DNA of the CDR3: TGTGCCAGCAGCCCTCAGGGTAAGGGCACAGATACGCAGTATTTT. This rearrangement joins TRBV28 to TRBJ2-3; tentative D call: TRBD1 (5 bases). There are 15 residues in the CDR3. The V end was cut by 6 bases, the J end by 1 base, with 14 bases between. Per germline, CDR1 MDHEN and CDR2 SYDVKM.

The chain recombines TRBV24-1 with TRBJ2-1, with D unclear. The CDR3 covers 11 residues. Trimming cost V 9 bases and J 7 bases, with 9 bases left between them. Germline V lookup: CDR1 KGHDR, CDR2 SFDVKD. CDR3 in amino acids: CATALGNEQFF. The CDR3 DNA reads as TGTGCCACCGCTTTGGGGAATGAGCAGTTCTTC.

The chain links TRBV28 to TRBJ1-5; D unclear. The germline V and J ends were trimmed by 7 bases and 5 bases, with 18 bases remaining between them. Germline loops: CDR1 MDHEN, CDR2 SYDVKM. This CDR3 has 15 amino acids. The CDR3 region has the DNA TGTGCCAGCACCTTTCTGGACCGGTACGATCAGCCCCAGCATTTT. This translates into CASTFLDRYDQPQHF.

This clonotype has a handful of counts. The rearrangement links TRBV9 to TRBJ1-1; D is uncertain. This CDR3 is built from 15 residues. Trimming stripped 0 bases from V and 2 bases from J, with 11 bases between. CDR1 is SGDLS, CDR2 YYNGEE, per germline. The CDR3 spells CASSVAKGGNTEAFF. The CDR3 region has the DNA TGTGCCAGCAGCGTAGCTAAGGGCGGTAACACTGAAGCTTTCTTT.

The chain is built from TRBV25-1 and TRBJ2-1, with a tentative D call TRBD2 (5 bases). The CDR3 has 15 amino acids. CDR1 MGHDK and CDR2 SYGVNS come from the germline V gene. Deletions cut 3 bases from V and 5 bases from J, with 14 bases between. CDR3 region: CASSDPADFHNEQFF. CDR3 DNA sequence: TGTGCCAGCAGTGACCCAGCGGATTTTCACAATGAGCAGTTCTTC.

This clonotype was observed a handful of times. The chain carries TRBV6-2 or TRBV6-3 and TRBJ2-7; D is unclear. This CDR3 has 13 amino acids. The V and J ends lost 2 bases and 3 bases respectively, with 8 bases between them. Germline V CDR1 and CDR2: MNHEY, SVGEGT. Written as DNA, the CDR3 is TGTGCCAGCAGTTACCTCGACGGCTACGAGCAGTACTTC. Amino acids: CASSYLDGYEQYF.

This clonotype occurred many times. The CDR3 DNA sequence: TGTGCCAGCAGCTTAGGAGGGGCCTTGGATGAAAAACTGTTTTTT. Encoded protein: CASSLGGALDEKLFF. The rearrangement links TRBV7-2 to TRBJ1-4; D might be TRBD1 (5 bases). The germline CDR1 and CDR2 sequences are SGHTA and FQGNSA. There are 15 residues in the CDR3. The V and J ends lost 1 base and 6 bases respectively, with 12 bases between them.

This clonotype has more than one count but fewer than ten. V is TRBV29-1 and J is TRBJ1-1; 10 positions agree with TRBD1. Germline lookup yields CDR1 SQVTM and CDR2 ANQGSEA. V dropped 6 bases and J dropped 3; count of bases not matched to a gene: 7. The CDR3 runs to 14 residues. Written as DNA, the CDR3 is TGCAGCGTGGGGGTCGGGACAGGGGACACTGAAGCTTTCTTT. It codes for CSVGVGTGDTEAFF.

The chain joins TRBV4-1 to TRBJ1-1; 9 bases line up with TRBD1. V shed 4 bases and J 3 bases; nucleotides not matched to a gene: 3. Germline CDR1 MGHRA, CDR2 YSYEKL. The CDR3 spans 14 residues. CDR3: CASSPTGGDTEAFF. CDR3 nucleotides: TGCGCCAGCAGCCCGACAGGGGGAGACACTGAAGCTTTCTTT.

This clonotype was seen many times. The chain uses TRBV12-3 or TRBV12-4 and TRBJ2-1; 11 nucleotides match TRBD1. CDR3 length: 14 residues. The V segment lost 6 bases and the J segment 6 bases; nucleotides outside the gene matches: 4. The CDR3 loop reads CASRRGTGGNEQFF. DNA of the CDR3: TGTGCCAGCAGACGAGGGACAGGGGGCAATGAGCAGTTCTTC.

In this sample, this clonotype turned up many times. The chain couples TRBV24-1 to TRBJ2-1; 8 bases align to TRBD2. The germline V gene encodes CDR1 KGHDR and CDR2 SFDVKD. The trim removed 3 bases at V and 0 bases at J, leaving 3 bases unmatched. CDR3 length equals 16 residues. In DNA form, the CDR3 reads TGTGCCACCAGTGATCAAAGCGGGAGCTCCTACAATGAGCAGTTCTTC. This translates into CATSDQSGSSYNEQFF.

V gene TRBV19 combines with J gene TRBJ1-5; 9 nucleotides line up with TRBD1. This CDR3 is 19 amino acids long. CDR1 is LNHDA and CDR2 is SQIVND in the germline V gene (reference sequence). Losses at the gene ends were 9 bases for V and 0 bases for J; bases not matched to a gene: 18. The CDR3 DNA is TGTGCCAGCCGTCCGCGACGGACAGGGGATGGGGGTAGCAATCAGCCCCAGCATTTT. Protein product: CASRPRRTGDGGSNQPQHF. The whole variable domain, remainder taken from reference TRBV19 and TRBJ1-5, is DGGITQSPKYLFRKEGQNVTLSCEQNLNHDAMYWYRQDPGQGLRLIYYSQIVNDFQKGDIAEGYSVSREKKESFPLTVTSAQKNPTAFYLCASRPRRTGDGGSNQPQHFGDGTRLSIL.

This clonotype showed up many times. The chain links TRBV27 to TRBJ1-1; a weak D match, TRBD1 (6 bases). The CDR3 runs 14 residues. V was pared by 5 bases and J by 1 base, with 11 bases between. The V gene's germline CDR1 is MNHEY and CDR2 SMNVEV (reference sequence). CDR3 bases: TGTGCCAGCAGTCCTCGGGGGCCGAACACTGAAGCTTTCTTT. Protein product: CASSPRGPNTEAFF.

This clonotype turned up a few times. The chain carries TRBV7-3 and TRBJ2-2; 10 nucleotides align to TRBD1. CDR3 length: 15 residues. Germline V CDR1 and CDR2: SGHTA, FQGTGA. Trimming cost V 5 bases and J 5 bases; bases outside gene matches: 5. The CDR3 is CASSPGGQGTGELFF. For the CDR3, the DNA is TGTGCCAGCAGCCCGGGGGGACAGGGGACCGGGGAGCTGTTTTTT. Drawing the rest from reference TRBV7-3 and TRBJ2-2, the complete variable domain is GAGVSQTPSNKVTEKGKYVELRCDPISGHTALYWYRQSLGQGPEFLIYFQGTGAADDSGLPNDRFFAVRPEGSVSTLKIQRTERGDSAVYLCASSPGGQGTGELFFGEGSRLTVL.

This clonotype was picked up many times. The chain combines TRBV28 with TRBJ1-1; 7 bases agree with TRBD1. The length of the CDR3 is 15 residues. V trimming: 5 bases; J trimming: 1 base; junction bases outside the gene matches: 7. Germline V gene data show CDR1 as MDHEN and CDR2 as SYDVKM. The DNA of the CDR3 is TGTGCCAGCAGTCAAGCAGGGGGAGCGAACACTGAAGCTTTCTTT. This gives the protein CASSQAGGANTEAFF.

About this clonotype: This could be a read error, since a much larger clone is one nucleotide away. This chain uses TRBV9 with TRBJ1-6; unclear D gene. Per the germline V gene, CDR1 is SGDLS and CDR2 is YYNGEE. The CDR3 contains 15 residues. The V end was cut by 3 bases, the J end by 0 bases, with 7 bases between. As DNA, the CDR3 is TGTGCCAGCAGCGGAGGGAGCTCCTATAATTCACCCCTCCACTTT. This encodes CASSGGSSYNSPLHF. Using reference TRBV9 and TRBJ1-6 for the parts outside the CDR3, the full variable domain is DSGVTQTPKHLITATGQRVTLRCSPRSGDLSVYWYQQSLDQGLQFLIQYYNGEERAKGNILERFSAQQFPDLHSELNLSSLELGDSALYFCASSGGSSYNSPLHFGNGTRLTVT.

This clonotype was detected a few times. The chain uses TRBV29-1 and TRBJ1-1, with 10 bases aligning to TRBD1. The germline V gene has CDR1 SQVTM and CDR2 ANQGSEA. J was trimmed by 1 base and V by 7 bases; bases with no gene match: 3. This CDR3 contains 13 residues. The CDR3 nucleotides read TGCAGCGCGAGGACAGGGGGGAACACTGAAGCTTTCTTT. Its protein product is CSARTGGNTEAFF.

Concerning this clonotype itself: A much bigger clone sits one base away, suggesting this may be a read error. V gene TRBV2 combines with J gene TRBJ2-5, with D hard to call. The CDR3 loop spans 13 amino acids. Germline-derived CDR1 and CDR2 are SNHLY and FYNNEI. Here the CDR3 DNA reads TGTGCCAGCAGGGCAACAGTGGCAGAGACCCATTACTTC. Residues: CASRATVAETHYF.

Many counts were recorded for this clonotype. The chain is built from TRBV11-3 and TRBJ2-1; D is perhaps TRBD1 (6 bases). Germline V gives CDR1 SGHNT, CDR2 YENEEA. The ends were cut back, 5 bases at V and 0 bases at J, with 8 bases in the middle. The CDR3 runs to 14 residues. CDR3 nucleotide sequence: TGTGCCAGCAGCGTAGGGGGCTCCTACAATGAGCAGTTCTTC. The encoded protein is CASSVGGSYNEQFF.

This clonotype is judged medium-sized. The chain employs TRBV28 and TRBJ2-1; TRBD2 matches at 8 bases. This CDR3 region has 14 residues. Germline CDR1 and CDR2: MDHEN and SYDVKM. Losses at the gene ends were 2 bases for V and 8 bases for J; bases not matched to a gene: 5. The CDR3 sequence is CASSLQREYYEQFF. CDR3 DNA: TGTGCCAGCAGTTTACAGCGGGAGTACTATGAGCAGTTCTTC.

Many counts were recorded for this clonotype. The gene calls are TRBV11-2 and TRBJ2-5, with D unresolved. The germline gives CDR1 SGHAT, CDR2 FQNNGV. Between the trimmed V and J ends, which lost 9 bases and 5 bases, there was a span of 16 bases. The CDR3 covers 13 residues. For the CDR3, the DNA is TGTGCCAGTAGACCCAACCTAAAGGAGACCCAGTACTTC. Its translation is CASRPNLKETQYF.

On this clonotype: Just one base apart from a much larger clone, this may be a read error. The chain couples TRBV7-2 to TRBJ1-1, with D unresolved. CDR1 SGHTA and CDR2 FQGNSA come from the germline V gene. CDR3 length equals 15 residues. The CDR3 spells CASRITTAQNTEASF. Here the CDR3 DNA reads TGTGCCAGCAGGATAACTACTGCGCAGAACACTGAAGCTTCCTTT. Together with reference TRBV7-2 and TRBJ1-1, the CDR3 gives the full variable domain: GAGVSQSPSNKVTEKGKDVELRCDPISGHTALYWYRQSLGQGLEFLIYFQGNSAPDKSGLPSDRFSAERTGGSVSTLTIQRTQQEDSAVYLCASRITTAQNTEASFGQGTRLTVV.